These 27 T cell receptor beta chains originate from one sample sequenced in a study of blood T cells in healthy people across ages. Primers used in a second PCR of about 6 to 12 cycles were a sample-barcoded 5' primer and a J-beta primer mix. TCRdb re-called the 5' RACE reads through MiXCR, storing one row per CDR3 protein. The table has 540,000 or so distinct CDR3 sequences, 45% to 55% seen once. The sample comprised blood. All receptors come from an elderly man in good health.

The chain carries TRBV20-1 and TRBJ2-1; tentative D call: TRBD2 (5 bases). Germline V lookup: CDR1 DFQATT, CDR2 SNEGSKA (reference sequence). This CDR3 contains 12 residues. Trimming took off 3 bases at V and 5 bases at J, with 8 bases between the two ends. This CDR3 is CSASGINNEQFF. The DNA of the CDR3 is TGCAGTGCTAGCGGGATCAACAATGAGCAGTTCTTC.

This clonotype was found many times. This chain connects TRBV6-5 to TRBJ2-7; possible D gene TRBD1, 6 bases. Germline V lookup: CDR1 MNHEY, CDR2 SVGAGI. The CDR3 loop spans 12 amino acids. V was trimmed by 5 bases and J by 3 bases, leaving 8 bases between them. The CDR3 sequence: CASSRGNYEQYF. The CDR3 DNA reads TGTGCCAGCAGTAGGGGGAACTACGAGCAGTACTTC.

The J gene is TRBJ2-5, the V gene TRBV7-3; unclear D gene. Between the trimmed V and J ends, which lost 1 base and 2 bases, there was a span of 8 bases. Germline lookup yields CDR1 SGHTA and CDR2 FQGTGA. CDR3 length: 14 residues. The CDR3 protein is CASSLSSGQETQYF. The CDR3 bases are TGTGCCAGCAGCTTAAGTTCCGGACAAGAGACCCAGTACTTC. The full variable domain, with the rest looked up from reference TRBV7-3 and TRBJ2-5, is GAGVSQTPSNKVTEKGKYVELRCDPISGHTALYWYRQSLGQGPEFLIYFQGTGAADDSGLPNDRFFAVRPEGSVSTLKIQRTERGDSAVYLCASSLSSGQETQYFGPGTRLLVL.

This clonotype was seen a handful of times. V gene TRBV7-2 combines with J gene TRBJ2-3, with a tentative D call TRBD2 (5 bases). Germline loops: CDR1 SGHTA, CDR2 FQGNSA. The CDR3 is 15 residues long. The V end lost 3 bases, the J end lost 2 bases, and 12 bases lay between the germline ends. DNA for the CDR3: TGTGCCAGCAGCTTGAGGGTGCTTGCCACAGATACGCAGTATTTT. Protein product: CASSLRVLATDTQYF. The whole variable domain, remainder taken from reference TRBV7-2 and TRBJ2-3, is GAGVSQSPSNKVTEKGKDVELRCDPISGHTALYWYRQSLGQGLEFLIYFQGNSAPDKSGLPSDRFSAERTGGSVSTLTIQRTQQEDSAVYLCASSLRVLATDTQYFGPGTRLTVL.

Points on this clonotype: Since a much larger clone is just one base distant, this may be a read error. The chain joins TRBV3-1 to TRBJ2-3; no clear D. The CDR3 has 12 residues. Germline V gene lookup returns CDR1 LGHDT and CDR2 YNNKEL (reference sequence). V was trimmed by 0 bases and J by 4 bases, leaving 2 bases between them. The CDR3 sequence is CASSQEPDTQYF. The CDR3 DNA reads TGTGCCAGCAGCCAAGAACCAGATACGCAGTATTTT.

This clonotype has only a few counts. The chain couples TRBV7-3 to TRBJ2-1; either TRBD1 or TRBD2 may supply D (5 bases each). V was trimmed by 5 bases and J by 6 bases, leaving 14 bases between them. CDR3 length equals 14 residues. Per the germline V gene, CDR1 is SGHTA and CDR2 is FQGTGA. CDR3 sequence reads: CASSTGPRGNEQFF. The CDR3 bases are TGTGCCAGCAGCACGGGACCGAGGGGCAATGAGCAGTTCTTC.

This clonotype was seen at least ten times. The chain recombines TRBV6-5 with TRBJ2-5; the match to TRBD1 covers 8 bases. After removal of 6 bases from V and 2 bases from J, the junction contained 5 bases not matched to a gene. Germline V CDR1 and CDR2: MNHEY, SVGAGI. CDR3 length equals 14 residues. Here the CDR3 DNA reads TGTGCCAGCAGGAGGACAGGGTCACAAGAGACCCAGTACTTC. Translated, it gives CASRRTGSQETQYF.

The DNA of the CDR3 is TGCAGTGCTGGTAGCGGCTACTCCTACGAGCAGTACTTC. Its translation is CSAGSGYSYEQYF. The chain carries TRBV20-1 and TRBJ2-7, with D perhaps matching TRBD2 (6 bases). The CDR3 covers 13 residues. Trimming cost V 5 bases and J 0 bases, with 11 bases left between them. CDR1 and CDR2 from the germline V gene are DFQATT and SNEGSKA (reference sequence).

This clonotype was counted only a few times. The V and J genes are TRBV20-1 and TRBJ2-4; 7 positions agree with TRBD1. Germline values: CDR1 DFQATT, CDR2 SNEGSKA (reference sequence). This CDR3 contains 15 residues. V was clipped by 3 bases and J by 2 bases; unmatched bases: 7. Here the CDR3 reads CSARTGQTTKNIQYF. The CDR3 bases are TGCAGTGCTAGGACGGGACAGACAACCAAAAACATTCAGTACTTC.

V usage is TRBV12-3 or TRBV12-4 and J usage is TRBJ2-4; 10 bases map to TRBD1. V lost 4 bases, J lost 13 bases, and 10 bases stayed unmatched. The CDR3 spans 14 residues. The CDR3 here is CASSSRQGALEQYF. The CDR3 DNA sequence: TGTGCCAGCAGTTCCCGACAGGGGGCGCTTGAGCAGTACTTC.

The J gene is TRBJ2-1, the V gene TRBV7-6, with a possible D match to TRBD1 (6 bases). Germline V CDR1 and CDR2: SGHVS, FNYEAQ. The CDR3 sequence is 16 residues long. With 5 bases removed from V and 0 bases from J, the gap between germline ends came to 14 bases. The CDR3 nucleotides are TGTGCCAGCAGCCCCCGACAGGTCGGCTCCTACAATGAGCAGTTCTTC. Protein sequence: CASSPRQVGSYNEQFF.

This clonotype was recorded a few times. The chain couples TRBV15 to TRBJ2-7; no reliable D call. V was shortened by 0 bases and J by 0 bases, with 6 bases between the two germline ends. CDR1 and CDR2 from the germline V gene are LNHNV and YYDKDF (reference sequence). The CDR3 sequence is 14 residues long. The DNA of the CDR3 is TGTGCCACCAGCAGAGAGGTCCGCTCCTACGAGCAGTACTTC. This translates into CATSREVRSYEQYF.

There are many counts of this clonotype. The rearrangement joins TRBV6-5 to TRBJ1-1; tentatively, D is TRBD1 (5 bases). The CDR3 consists of 13 residues. Germline V CDR1 and CDR2: MNHEY, SVGAGI. V lost 6 bases to trimming and J lost 7 bases, with 15 bases between them. In nucleotides, the CDR3 is TGTGCCAGCAGACTAACAGGAGGCGGTGAAGCTTTCTTT. Translated, it gives CASRLTGGGEAFF.

V is TRBV6-1 and J is TRBJ2-1; a weak D match, TRBD2 (5 bases). From germline, CDR1 is MNHNS and CDR2 SASEGT. Trimming stripped 1 base from V and 4 bases from J, with 14 bases between. This CDR3 spans 16 amino acids. As DNA, the CDR3 is TGTGCCAGCAGTGAAGTGTGGCTAGCCTTGTACAATGAGCAGTTCTTC. Translation gives CASSEVWLALYNEQFF.

This rearrangement joins TRBV5-6 to TRBJ2-1; D gene unclear. V dropped 4 bases and J dropped 11 bases, with 13 bases sitting between them. Germline-derived CDR1 and CDR2 are SGHDT and YYEEEE. This CDR3 is 12 amino acids long. The CDR3 protein is CASSPRLAKQFF. The CDR3 region has the DNA TGTGCCAGCAGCCCAAGACTCGCGAAGCAGTTCTTC.

This clonotype has a count of ten or more. The chain carries TRBV20-1 and TRBJ2-5; the D is unclear. This CDR3 is 14 amino acids long. CDR1 DFQATT and CDR2 SNEGSKA come from the germline V gene (reference sequence). Trimming removed 2 bases at V and 11 bases at J, with 21 bases between. In DNA, the CDR3 is TGCAGTGCTAGAAGCCCCGTGGTCGTCGAGGAGCAGTACTTC. Translating it yields CSARSPVVVEEQYF.

The chain is built from TRBV27 and TRBJ1-1; a weak D match, TRBD1 (5 bases). The CDR3 is 14 residues long. The germline V and J ends were trimmed by 6 bases and 5 bases, with 16 bases remaining between them. From germline, CDR1 is MNHEY and CDR2 SMNVEV (reference sequence). CDR3 DNA: TGTGCCAGCAGCCCAGGGCTTATGGGGACTGAAGCTTTCTTT. Its protein product is CASSPGLMGTEAFF.

The chain uses TRBV7-2 and TRBJ2-3; no definite D call. This CDR3 spans 14 amino acids. The ends were cut back, 3 bases at V and 1 base at J, with 8 bases in the middle. Looked up from germline, CDR1 is SGHTA and CDR2 is FQGNSA. The DNA for the CDR3 is TGTGCCAGCAGCTTGAGTTTACGCACAGATACGCAGTATTTT. This translates into CASSLSLRTDTQYF.

This clonotype was counted a few times. V usage is TRBV29-1 and J usage is TRBJ1-2; D may be TRBD1 (5 bases). The CDR3 is made up of 14 amino acids. CDR1 and CDR2 from the germline V gene are SQVTM and ANQGSEA. V lost 7 bases to trimming and J lost 2 bases, with 17 bases between them. The CDR3 DNA is TGCAGCGCTCGCCGGGACCTGGTAAACTATGGCTACACCTTC. Translated: CSARRDLVNYGYTF.

The rearrangement joins TRBV4-3 to TRBJ1-2; 8 positions match TRBD1. The V gene's germline CDR1 is LGHNA and CDR2 YSLEER. V was clipped by 0 bases and J by 6 bases; unmatched bases: 3. There are 14 residues in the CDR3. In DNA, the CDR3 is TGCGCCAGCAGCCAAGATCAGGGGGCTGATGGCTACACCTTC. This translates into CASSQDQGADGYTF.

V is TRBV7-2 and J is TRBJ2-4; the D gene is possibly TRBD1 (6 bases). The DNA end lines up better with TRBJ2-7; the J call may be wrong. Germline lookup yields CDR1 SGHTA and CDR2 FQGNSA. This CDR3 is built from 12 residues. CDR3 in amino acids: CASSLDRVEQYF. DNA of the CDR3: TGTGCCAGCAGCTTAGACAGGGTCGAGCAGTACTTC.

The chain is built from TRBV4-2 and TRBJ1-5; TRBD1 aligns across 7 bases. The CDR3 consists of 15 residues. CDR1 is LGHNA, CDR2 YNFKEQ, per germline. After removal of 4 bases from V and 4 bases from J, the junction contained 7 bases not matched to a gene. The DNA for the CDR3 is TGTGCCAGCAGCCCAGAGGGGGCTCTAAATCAGCCCCAGCATTTT. This sequence encodes CASSPEGALNQPQHF.

V gene TRBV7-2 combines with J gene TRBJ2-6; D gene uncertain. The germline CDR1 and CDR2 sequences are SGHTA and FQGNSA. This CDR3 has 16 amino acids. Trimming removed 3 bases from V and 0 bases from J, with 9 bases in between. The CDR3 spells CASSFWKNSGANVLTF. As DNA, the CDR3 is TGTGCCAGCAGCTTTTGGAAAAACTCTGGGGCCAACGTCCTGACTTTC.

This clonotype was seen a handful of times. This chain connects TRBV7-9 to TRBJ2-1, with 9 bases aligning to TRBD2. Trimming at V came to 1 base and at J to 6 bases, leaving 7 bases not matched to a gene. Germline assignment: CDR1 SEHNR and CDR2 FQNEAQ (reference sequence). CDR3 size: 16 residues. The CDR3, as DNA: TGTGCCAGCAGCTTAGAGGCAGCGGGAGGTAGCAATGAGCAGTTCTTC. It codes for CASSLEAAGGSNEQFF.

This clonotype was recorded a few times. This sequence joins TRBV7-2 and TRBJ2-1; D unresolved. This CDR3 has 14 residues. V lost 2 bases and J 6 bases, leaving 11 bases between the germline ends. Germline V CDR1 and CDR2: SGHTA, FQGNSA. CDR3 bases: TGTGCCAGCAGCTTAAACCAACACGGCAATGAGCAGTTCTTC. Translating gives CASSLNQHGNEQFF.

This rearrangement joins TRBV12-3 or TRBV12-4 to TRBJ2-1, with D uncertain. V lost 6 bases to trimming and J lost 0 bases, with 12 bases between them. CDR3 length: 15 residues. The CDR3 nucleotides read TGTGCCAGCAGCCCCTATCCGGGCTCCTACAATGAGCAGTTCTTC. Translation gives CASSPYPGSYNEQFF.

A word on this clonotype: The germline gene is not matched at one end of the junction; a read error may be the cause. V gene TRBV7-7 combines with J gene TRBJ2-7; maybe TRBD2 (6 bases). CDR1 is SSHAT and CDR2 is FNYEAQ in the germline V gene (reference sequence). CDR3 size: 13 residues. CDR3 protein: CASSSDHGSEQYF. The CDR3 region has the DNA TGTGCTAGCAGCTCGGACCACGGGAGCGAGCAGTACTTC.